The sequence of this TCR beta chain was determined in a study of OX40 agonist ivuxolimab in advanced cancers. The CDR3 spans 16 residues. Germline CDR1 reads SGHRS; CDR2 reads YFSETQ. Profiled with immunoSEQ multiplex PCR; TCRdb holds only in-frame clones, not every one. The sample carries about 110,000 clones, 80% to 95% recorded once. On this clone itself: A junction end diverges from the germline sequence, so it may reflect a read error.

Sequenced here: CD4+ or CD8+ T cells sorted from blood, sampled in a trial of the OX40 agonist ivuxolimab. The receptor's source is an adult with an advanced solid tumor such as melanoma, head and neck, liver or kidney cancer. The J gene is TRBJ1-2, the V gene TRBV5-1; a possible D gene is TRBD1 (5 bases). The CDR3 bases are TGCGCCAGCAGCTTGGAGCTGGGGGGAAATAACAATGGCTACACCTTC. It encodes CASSLELGGNNNGYTF.